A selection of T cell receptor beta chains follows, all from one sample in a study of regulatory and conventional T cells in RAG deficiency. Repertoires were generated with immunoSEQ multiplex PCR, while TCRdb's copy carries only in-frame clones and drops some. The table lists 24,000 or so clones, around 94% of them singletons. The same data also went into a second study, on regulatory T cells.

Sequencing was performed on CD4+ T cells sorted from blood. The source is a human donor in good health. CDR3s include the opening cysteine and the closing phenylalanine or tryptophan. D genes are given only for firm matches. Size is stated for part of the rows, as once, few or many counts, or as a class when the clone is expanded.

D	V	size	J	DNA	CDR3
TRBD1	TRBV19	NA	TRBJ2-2	TGTGCCAGTATTGGGACAGAGAACACCGGGGAGCTGTTTTTT	CASIGTENTGELFF
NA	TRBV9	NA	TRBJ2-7	TGTGCCAGCAGCTCCTACTACGAGCAGTACTTC	CASSSYYEQYF
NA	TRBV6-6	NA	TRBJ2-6	TGTGCCAGCAGTTCGGGACGGTACTCTGGGGCCAACGTCCTGACTTTC	CASSSGRYSGANVLTF
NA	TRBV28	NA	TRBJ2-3	TGTGCCACCGCTTCCGGAGGGGCGGGTACAGATACGCAGTATTTT	CATASGGAGTDTQYF
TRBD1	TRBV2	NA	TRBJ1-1	TGTGCCAGCAGTGCGGACAGGGGGGTGAACACTGAAGCTTTCTTT	CASSADRGVNTEAFF
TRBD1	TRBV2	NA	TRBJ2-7	TGTGCCAGCATAAGAACGGGACAGGCCTACGAGCAGTACTTC	CASIRTGQAYEQYF
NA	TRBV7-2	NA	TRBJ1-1	TGTGCCAGCAGCCTCTCACTACGGGTGAACACTGAAGCTTTCTTT	CASSLSLRVNTEAFF
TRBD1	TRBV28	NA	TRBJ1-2	TGTGCCAGCCAAGCGCCCATGGGACAGAATAACTATGGCTACACCTTC	CASQAPMGQNNYGYTF
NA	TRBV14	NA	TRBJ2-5	TGTGCCAGCAGCCCACCAGAGCCTAGCAGATCATTGGAGACCCAGTACTTC	CASSPPEPSRSLETQYF
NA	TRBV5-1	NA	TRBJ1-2	TGCGCCAGCATCCCTAATCCTTTGGCCTACTATGGCTACACCTTC	CASIPNPLAYYGYTF
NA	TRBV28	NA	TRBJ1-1	TGTGCCAGCAGTCCAACGGGATCTGGGAACACTGAAGCTTTCTTT	CASSPTGSGNTEAFF
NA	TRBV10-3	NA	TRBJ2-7	TGTGCCATCAGTGAACAAGGTTCCCCCAGGTTCGAGCAGTACTTC	CAISEQGSPRFEQYF
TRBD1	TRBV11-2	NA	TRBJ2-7	TGTGCCAGCAGCTCGGGACAGGGGCGCTACGAGCAGTACTTC	CASSSGQGRYEQYF
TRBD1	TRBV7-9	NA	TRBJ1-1	TGTGCCAGCAGCCCCCGTACAGGGGACACTGAAGCTTTCTTT	CASSPRTGDTEAFF
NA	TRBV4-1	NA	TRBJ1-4	TGCGCCAGCAGCCAATATTCAGGGCTTAATGAAAAACTGTTTTTT	CASSQYSGLNEKLFF
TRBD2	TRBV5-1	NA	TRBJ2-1	TGCGCCAGCAGCCACCCAGCGGGGATATACAATGAGCAGTTCTTC	CASSHPAGIYNEQFF
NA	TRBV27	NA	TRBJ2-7	TGTGCCAGCAGTTTTCATGGACAGCCTTCCTACGAGCAGTACTTC	CASSFHGQPSYEQYF
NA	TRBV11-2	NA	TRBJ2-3	TGTGCCAGCAGCTTAATAGGCGGTAGCACAGATACGCAGTATTTT	CASSLIGGSTDTQYF
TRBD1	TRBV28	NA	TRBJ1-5	TGTGCCAGCAGAACAACAGGGGGCTATGGCAATCAGCCCCAGCATTTT	CASRTTGGYGNQPQHF
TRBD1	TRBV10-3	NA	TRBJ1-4	TGTGCCATCAGTGAGTCTGGTGGGACAGCACTGTTTTTT	CAISESGGTALFF
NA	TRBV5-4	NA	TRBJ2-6	TGTGCCAGCAGTCAGGACATGATTGGGGCCAACGTCCTGACTTTC	CASSQDMIGANVLTF
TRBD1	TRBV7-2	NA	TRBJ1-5	TGTGCCAGCAGCTTAATGGCGGGACAGGGGTTTTGGAGCAATCAGCCCCAGCATTTT	CASSLMAGQGFWSNQPQHF
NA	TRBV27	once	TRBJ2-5	TGTGCCAGCAGTTTAGGCACTCGTTCCCCAGAGACCCAGTACTTC	CASSLGTRSPETQYF
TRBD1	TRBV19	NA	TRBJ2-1	TGTGCCAGTAGTATTAGACAGGGGGTTAGTGAGCAGTTCTTC	CASSIRQGVSEQFF
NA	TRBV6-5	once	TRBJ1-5	TGTGCCAGCAGTTACTCGATTGGCGGGGGCCAGCCCCAGCATTTT	CASSYSIGGGQPQHF
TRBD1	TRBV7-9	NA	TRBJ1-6	TGTGCCAGCAGCCCCGGGACAGGGGGCGATCCCCTCCACTTT	CASSPGTGGDPLHF
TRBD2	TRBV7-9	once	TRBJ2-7	TGTGCCAGCAGCCTAGACATAGCGGGAGGGTCGAGCGAGCAGTACTTC	CASSLDIAGGSSEQYF
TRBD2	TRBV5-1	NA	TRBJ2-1	TGCGCCAGCAGCCCACCCGGGGCTAGCGGGGGGGCTCAGAATGAGCAGTTCTTC	CASSPPGASGGAQNEQFF
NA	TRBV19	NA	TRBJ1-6	TGTGCCAGTTCTGACAGGCGAGGATCACCCCTCCACTTT	CASSDRRGSPLHF
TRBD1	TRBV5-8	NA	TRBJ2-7	TGTGCCAGCAGCACGGGACAGGCAGGGTCCCACGAGCAGTACTTC	CASSTGQAGSHEQYF
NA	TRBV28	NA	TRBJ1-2	TGTGCCAGCAGTTCACAGGGATCTCTCTATGGCTACACCTTC	CASSSQGSLYGYTF
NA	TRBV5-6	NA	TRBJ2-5	TGTGCCAGCAGCTTTTTTGGTAGACGGTTGGAGACCCAGTACTTC	CASSFFGRRLETQYF
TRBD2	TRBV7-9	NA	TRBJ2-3	TGTGCCAGCAGCTTGACTAGCGGGGGTGATACGCAGTATTTT	CASSLTSGGDTQYF
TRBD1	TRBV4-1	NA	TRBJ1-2	TGCGCCAGCAGCCTCCCTTTTTCCAGGGGGCCGTATGGCTACACCTTC	CASSLPFSRGPYGYTF
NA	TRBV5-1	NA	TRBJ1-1	TGCGCCAGCAGCTTGGGCGAGTTTGAAGCTTTCTTT	CASSLGEFEAFF
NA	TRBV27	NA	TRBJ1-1	TGTGCCAGCAGTTTCAGGGTGGGGGGGACTGAAGCTTTCTTT	CASSFRVGGTEAFF
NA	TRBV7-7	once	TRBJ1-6	TGTGCCAGCAGCACCAACGCTAGCTCCTATAATTCACCCCTCCACTTT	CASSTNASSYNSPLHF
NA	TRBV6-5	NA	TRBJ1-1	TGTGCCAGCAGGGGGCTTTGGGGCACTGAAGCTTTCTTT	CASRGLWGTEAFF
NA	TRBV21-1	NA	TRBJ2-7	TGTGCCAGCAGCAAAGTGGGGAAGCACTACGAGCAGTACTTC	CASSKVGKHYEQYF
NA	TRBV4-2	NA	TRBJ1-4	TGTGCCAGCAGCCAAGGGGGCAGGGAGGGTGAAAAACTGTTTTTT	CASSQGGREGEKLFF
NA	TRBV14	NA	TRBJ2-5	TGTGCCAGCAGCCATTCAGGGGTGTTCTTGGAGACCCAGTACTTC	CASSHSGVFLETQYF
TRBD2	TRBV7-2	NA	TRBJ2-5	TGTGCCAGCAGCTCCGGAAGACTAGCGGGAATCAGGGGAGAGACCCAGTACTTC	CASSSGRLAGIRGETQYF
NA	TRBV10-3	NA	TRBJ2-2	TGTGCCATCAGTGAGTCCGGACAGACGAACACCGGGGAGCTGTTTTTT	CAISESGQTNTGELFF
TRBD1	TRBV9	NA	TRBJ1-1	TGTGCCAGCAGCGCCGGGACAGCGAACACTGAAGCTTTCTTT	CASSAGTANTEAFF
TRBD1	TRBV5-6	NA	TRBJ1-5	TGTGCCAGCAGCTTGGGGACAGGGGATCAGCCCCAGCATTTT	CASSLGTGDQPQHF
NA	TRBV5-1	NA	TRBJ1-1	TGCGCCAGCAGCTTGGTGGGGCAGAACACTGAAGCTTTCTTT	CASSLVGQNTEAFF
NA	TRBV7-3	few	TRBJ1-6	TGTGCCAGCAGCCCCGGGGCGGGAAATTCACCCCTCCACTTT	CASSPGAGNSPLHF
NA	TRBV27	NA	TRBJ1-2	TGTGCCAGCAGTTTATCGATGGTTGGCGGTTACTATGGCTACACCTTC	CASSLSMVGGYYGYTF
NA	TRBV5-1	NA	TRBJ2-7	TGCGCCAGCAGCTCCCGCCCACAGGGTTTCGAGCAGTACTTC	CASSSRPQGFEQYF
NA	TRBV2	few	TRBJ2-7	TGTGCCAGCAGTGAACAGGTTTACGAGCAGTACTTC	CASSEQVYEQYF
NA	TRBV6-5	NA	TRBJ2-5	TGTGCCAGCAGTTTAGGACTACACCAAGAGACCCAGTACTTC	CASSLGLHQETQYF
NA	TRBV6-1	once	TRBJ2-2	TGTGCCAGCAGTCTCGCGTGGCCAGGGGAGCTGTTTTTT	CASSLAWPGELFF
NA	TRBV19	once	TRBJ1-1	TGTGCCAGTAGAACACAGACTTTTAACACTGAAGCTTTCTTT	CASRTQTFNTEAFF
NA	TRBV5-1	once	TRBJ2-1	TGCGCCAGCAGCGGCGCTCCGGGACTCGGAAATGAGCAGTTCTTC	CASSGAPGLGNEQFF